The clone carrying this T cell receptor (beta chain) has at least ten counts. Looked up from germline, CDR1 is SGHTA and CDR2 is FQGNSA. The CDR3 loop spans 14 amino acids. V dropped 6 bases and J dropped 5 bases, with 15 bases sitting between them. This sample was taken from a study of T cells after posttransplantation cyclophosphamide. Profiling relied on immunoSEQ multiplex PCR, and the TCRdb table lists in-frame clones only, not all of them. The sample presents some 40,000 clones, none singletons. The chain carries TRBV7-2 and TRBJ2-3; D possibly corresponds to TRBD2 (6 bases). Sequencing was carried out using PBMCs. The clonotype comes from a man aged 40-49 years in good health, CMV-negative, and a related stem cell transplant donor. This chain's CDR3 is CASSREVGGDTQYF. The CDR3, as DNA: TGTGCCAGCAGTCGAGAGGTGGGGGGAGATACGCAGTATTTT.